This entry lists 30 T cell receptor beta chains sequenced from one sample in a study of persistence of HIV-infected CD4 T cells. These receptors' targets are unknown. Stimulation used approximately 10 ug/mL lysate from CMV-infected fibroblasts. Sorting selected CD4+ T cells upregulating both CD40 ligand and CD69. Sequencing used immunoSEQ version 4 in survey mode. The repertoire was sequenced with immunoSEQ multiplex PCR; TCRdb's copy has only in-frame clones and lacks some. This sample carries under 15,000 clones, roughly 71% of them seen once, and the ten largest clones take approximately 18%. The sequenced sample was CD4+ T cells sorted from PBMCs after approximately 19-hour stimulation, obtained from a patient who received antiretroviral therapy. Source of these receptors: an adult man with HIV who was CMV-seropositive.

This clone came up a few times. V is TRBV5-4 and J is TRBJ2-3; D gene uncertain. Germline CDR1 SGHNT, CDR2 YYREEE (reference sequence). V was shortened by 0 bases and J by 0 bases, with 5 bases between the two germline ends. CDR3 size: 14 residues. The CDR3 loop is CASSLGGSTDTQYF. CDR3 nucleotide sequence: TGTGCCAGCAGCTTGGGGGGTAGCACAGATACGCAGTATTTT.

V and J are TRBV19 and TRBJ2-1, with 9 positions matching TRBD2. This CDR3 is built from 17 residues. Trimming at V came to 1 base and at J to 5 bases, leaving 9 bases not matched to a gene. Germline V gene lookup returns CDR1 LNHDA and CDR2 SQIVND (reference sequence). The CDR3 sequence is CASSIGRQRGVHNEQFF. CDR3 nucleotides: TGTGCCAGTAGTATAGGCCGACAGCGGGGGGTTCACAATGAGCAGTTCTTC. Together with reference TRBV19 and TRBJ2-1, the CDR3 gives the full variable domain: DGGITQSPKYLFRKEGQNVTLSCEQNLNHDAMYWYRQDPGQGLRLIYYSQIVNDFQKGDIAEGYSVSREKKESFPLTVTSAQKNPTAFYLCASSIGRQRGVHNEQFFGPGTRLTVL.

V is TRBV7-2 and J is TRBJ2-7; D unclear. V shed 5 bases and J shed 1 base, with 6 bases lying between them. Germline V gives CDR1 SGHTA, CDR2 FQGNSA. This CDR3 has 12 residues. CDR3 nucleotides: TGTGCCAGCAGCCCCATGTCCTACGAGCAGTACTTC. It codes for CASSPMSYEQYF.

The rearrangement joins TRBV5-5 to TRBJ2-7; D may be TRBD2 (5 bases). The CDR3 runs 15 residues. The V gene's germline CDR1 is SGHKS and CDR2 YYEKEE (reference sequence). V lost 2 bases and J lost 2, with 14 bases in between. CDR3 loop: CASSLVRGNPYEQYF. The DNA of the CDR3 is TGTGCCAGCAGCTTAGTGAGAGGGAACCCCTACGAGCAGTACTTC.

The chain combines TRBV7-9 with TRBJ1-4; 9 nucleotides line up with TRBD1. V was clipped by 1 base and J by 0 bases; unmatched bases: 0. This CDR3 region has 16 residues. Looked up from germline, CDR1 is SEHNR and CDR2 is FQNEAQ (reference sequence). For the CDR3, the DNA is TGTGCCAGCAGCTTAGGGACAGGGGCAACTAATGAAAAACTGTTTTTT. This translates into CASSLGTGATNEKLFF.

J is TRBJ1-5 and V is TRBV28; no clear D. The CDR3 spans 11 residues. With 5 bases removed from V and 8 bases from J, the gap between germline ends came to 7 bases. The germline CDR1 and CDR2 sequences are MDHEN and SYDVKM. The DNA for the CDR3 is TGTGCCAGCAGTCTTGAGAAGCCCCAGCATTTT. Amino acid sequence: CASSLEKPQHF.

This clone occurred a few times. This sequence joins TRBV7-2 and TRBJ2-3, with D perhaps assigned TRBD1 or TRBD2 (6 bases each). The CDR3 runs 15 residues. V lost 1 base and J lost 2, with 10 bases in between. CDR1 and CDR2 (germline): SGHTA, FQGNSA. The CDR3 region is CASSLGGAVTDTQYF. CDR3 DNA: TGTGCCAGCAGCTTAGGGGGGGCAGTCACAGATACGCAGTATTTT.

The chain recombines TRBV30 with TRBJ1-5, with D possibly TRBD1 on 5 matching bases. The CDR3 has 16 residues. Trimming took off 2 bases at V and 1 base at J, with 15 bases between the two ends. Germline V lookup: CDR1 GTSNPN, CDR2 SVGIG (reference sequence). CDR3 DNA: TGTGCCTGGAGTCCGACGGGGCTTGGGAGCAATCAGCCCCAGCATTTT. Its translation is CAWSPTGLGSNQPQHF.

Comment on this clone: Other DNA variants within this sample encode the same CDR3. This chain links TRBV5-1 with TRBJ1-1; D gene uncertain. The germline V and J ends were trimmed by 5 bases and 1 base, with 6 bases remaining between them. CDR3 size: 12 residues. Germline V gives CDR1 SGHRS, CDR2 YFSETQ. DNA for the CDR3: TGCGCCAGCAGTGACCCGAACACTGAAGCTTTCTTT. This gives the protein CASSDPNTEAFF.

This clone was seen more than once but under ten times. The chain couples TRBV28 to TRBJ1-2, with unresolved D. Trimming left V 2 bases short and J 4 bases short, with 8 bases between. The germline V gene encodes CDR1 MDHEN and CDR2 SYDVKM. The CDR3 is 13 residues long. The CDR3 DNA follows: TGTGCCAGCAGTTTAAGAGGGAGCTATGGCTACACCTTC. It translates to CASSLRGSYGYTF.

V usage is TRBV10-3 and J usage is TRBJ2-2; TRBD2 aligns across 7 bases. V lost 4 bases, J lost 6 bases, and 11 bases stayed unmatched. Per the germline V gene, CDR1 is ENHRY and CDR2 is SYGVKD. This CDR3 is 16 amino acids long. The CDR3 DNA reads TGTGCCATCAGTGCAGAGGGAGGGCGCTCTGCCGGGGAGCTGTTTTTT. Translating gives CAISAEGGRSAGELFF.

This chain joins TRBV5-1 and TRBJ2-7, with 7 bases identical to TRBD1. This CDR3 region has 16 residues. V was pared by 0 bases and J by 2 bases, with 8 bases of the junction left unmatched. Germline V gene sequence: CDR1 SGHRS, CDR2 YFSETQ. The CDR3 DNA reads TGCGCCAGCAGCTTGGTATTCGGGACAGATACCTACGAGCAGTACTTC. Encoded protein: CASSLVFGTDTYEQYF.

The chain links TRBV5-1 to TRBJ2-3, with TRBD2 matching over 9 bases. With 6 bases clipped from V and 3 bases from J, the junction kept 5 bases outside the gene matches. This CDR3 is built from 14 residues. Germline V gives CDR1 SGHRS, CDR2 YFSETQ. In DNA form, the CDR3 reads TGCGCCAGCATGAGTAGCGGGGGAACAGATACGCAGTATTTT. Encoded protein: CASMSSGGTDTQYF.

V usage is TRBV7-2 and J usage is TRBJ2-3; no clear D. V gave up 4 bases and J gave up 0 bases, with 11 bases separating them. Germline lookup yields CDR1 SGHTA and CDR2 FQGNSA. The CDR3 length is 15 residues. The CDR3 here is CASSYSATSTDTQYF. In nucleotides, the CDR3 is TGTGCCAGCAGCTACTCAGCCACTAGCACAGATACGCAGTATTTT.

This chain links TRBV19 with TRBJ1-5; 7 bases map to TRBD1. V dropped 7 bases and J dropped 3; count of bases not matched to a gene: 9. CDR3 length: 15 amino acids. The germline V gene encodes CDR1 LNHDA and CDR2 SQIVND (reference sequence). The CDR3 loop reads CASKAPDRVNQPQHF. The DNA of the CDR3 is TGTGCCAGTAAGGCCCCCGACAGGGTCAATCAGCCCCAGCATTTT.

This clone was counted a few times. J is TRBJ2-7 and V is TRBV3-1 (or the pseudogene TRBV3-2); 7 bases are a match to TRBD1. The V segment lost 0 bases and the J segment 5 bases; nucleotides outside the gene matches: 7. Germline-derived CDR1 and CDR2 are LGHDT and YNNKEL (reference sequence). The CDR3 runs to 15 residues. The CDR3 nucleotides are TGTGCCAGCAGCCAAGAATGGTCAGGGGGACACGAGCAGTACTTC. Translation gives CASSQEWSGGHEQYF.

This clone was seen a few times. The chain uses TRBV28 and TRBJ2-7; 15 nucleotides line up with TRBD2. V shed 7 bases and J 2 bases; nucleotides not matched to a gene: 12. The CDR3 is made up of 18 amino acids. The germline CDR1 and CDR2 sequences are MDHEN and SYDVKM. The CDR3 sequence is CASIAGGLAGGRPYEQYF. CDR3 sequence (DNA): TGTGCCAGCATAGCAGGAGGACTAGCGGGGGGGCGGCCCTACGAGCAGTACTTC.

The rearrangement uses TRBV7-2 and TRBJ2-3, with 14 bases aligning to TRBD2. This CDR3 is built from 16 residues. V was clipped by 4 bases and J by 6 bases; unmatched bases: 6. Germline V gene sequence: CDR1 SGHTA, CDR2 FQGNSA. The CDR3 spells CASSSRTSGGMDTQYF. The CDR3 nucleotides are TGTGCCAGCAGCTCGCGGACTAGCGGGGGGATGGATACGCAGTATTTT.

Points on this clone: Other DNA variants within this sample encode the same CDR3. The chain recombines TRBV18 with TRBJ2-1; TRBD2 is a possible D gene (6 bases). This CDR3 spans 15 amino acids. V was clipped by 1 base and J by 0 bases, with 7 bases between them. The germline V gene encodes CDR1 KGHSH and CDR2 LQKENI. The CDR3 reads CASSPLGGSYNEQFF. Written as DNA, the CDR3 is TGTGCCAGCTCACCACTGGGGGGCTCCTACAATGAGCAGTTCTTC.

This rearrangement joins TRBV5-5 to TRBJ2-3; D might be TRBD1 or TRBD2, each matching 5 bases. V lost 6 bases and J 1 base, leaving 12 bases between the germline ends. The CDR3 consists of 14 residues. Germline CDR1 and CDR2: SGHKS and YYEKEE (reference sequence). The CDR3 DNA reads as TGTGCCAGCAACGGGTTGGGGGGCACAGATACGCAGTATTTT. It specifies CASNGLGGTDTQYF.

V usage is TRBV24-1 and J usage is TRBJ2-1, with 12 nucleotides matching TRBD1. Trimming cost V 4 bases and J 7 bases; bases outside gene matches: 7. The germline gives CDR1 KGHDR, CDR2 SFDVKD. The CDR3 totals 16 residues. In nucleotides, the CDR3 is TGTGCCACCAGTGAGCCTGGGACAGGGGGCCCGAATGAGCAGTTCTTC. It encodes CATSEPGTGGPNEQFF.

The chain has TRBV4-1 and TRBJ2-3, with 11 bases matching TRBD2. The CDR3 extends over 20 amino acids. J was trimmed by 6 bases and V by 0 bases; bases with no gene match: 17. Germline CDR1 and CDR2: MGHRA and YSYEKL. The CDR3 loop reads CASSQDTLVGSGGALDTQYF. The CDR3 nucleotides read TGCGCCAGCAGCCAAGACACCCTCGTAGGTAGCGGGGGGGCATTGGATACGCAGTATTTT.

V gene TRBV19 combines with J gene TRBJ2-7; 7 bases map to TRBD1. After removal of 10 bases from V and 2 bases from J, the junction contained 5 bases not matched to a gene. The CDR3 runs to 12 residues. Germline CDR1 LNHDA, CDR2 SQIVND (reference sequence). The CDR3, as DNA: TGTGCCACCCGACAGGGTCCCTACGAGCAGTACTTC. Protein: CATRQGPYEQYF.

This clone was found a few times. V and J are TRBV5-4 and TRBJ1-3; 9 bases map to TRBD1. V shed 7 bases, J shed 2 bases, and the junction held 4 bases outside the gene matches. Looked up from germline, CDR1 is SGHNT and CDR2 is YYREEE (reference sequence). This CDR3 contains 14 residues. The CDR3 here is CASGQGTPGNTIYF. The CDR3 region has the DNA TGTGCCAGCGGACAGGGGACTCCTGGAAACACCATATATTTT.

The chain employs TRBV4-1 and TRBJ2-7; the D gene could be TRBD1 or TRBD2 (6 bases each). The CDR3 loop spans 16 amino acids. V dropped 0 bases and J dropped 2 bases, with 14 bases sitting between them. Germline V gene lookup returns CDR1 MGHRA and CDR2 YSYEKL. CDR3 loop: CASSQDAGGFTYEQYF. The CDR3 coding sequence is TGCGCCAGCAGCCAAGACGCCGGGGGCTTCACCTACGAGCAGTACTTC.

This clone has just one count. Other DNA sequences in this specimen translate into the identical CDR3. The chain is built from TRBV3-1 (or the pseudogene TRBV3-2) and TRBJ1-5, with TRBD1 as a possible D gene (5 bases). The ends were cut back, 3 bases at V and 4 bases at J, with 10 bases in the middle. This CDR3 is 14 amino acids long. Germline V CDR1 and CDR2: LGHDT, YNNKEL (reference sequence). The CDR3 sequence: CASSHRGGNQPQHF. CDR3 nucleotide sequence: TGTGCCAGCAGCCATAGGGGTGGGAATCAGCCCCAGCATTTT.

The CDR3 loop reads CASSAQAGGNFQETQYF. The CDR3 DNA reads as TGTGCCAGCAGTGCCCAAGCGGGGGGCAACTTCCAAGAGACCCAGTACTTC. V and J are TRBV28 and TRBJ2-5, with 9 nucleotides matching TRBD2. Germline-derived CDR1 and CDR2 are MDHEN and SYDVKM. Trimming cost V 5 bases and J 1 base; bases outside gene matches: 11. This CDR3 has 17 residues.

This chain connects TRBV2 to TRBJ1-4, with TRBD1 matching 11 bases. V trimming: 3 bases; J trimming: 7 bases; junction bases outside the gene matches: 10. CDR1 SNHLY and CDR2 FYNNEI come from the germline V gene. CDR3 length equals 17 residues. The CDR3 loop is CASSERGTGGRSEKLFF. The CDR3 nucleotides read TGTGCCAGCAGTGAGAGGGGGACAGGGGGAAGAAGTGAAAAACTGTTTTTT. Together with reference TRBV2 and TRBJ1-4, the CDR3 gives the full variable domain: EPEVTQTPSHQVTQMGQEVILRCVPISNHLYFYWYRQILGQKVEFLVSFYNNEISEKSEIFDDQFSVERPDGSNFTLKIRSTKLEDSAMYFCASSERGTGGRSEKLFFGSGTQLSVL.

The chain recombines TRBV7-2 with TRBJ1-1; 10 bases match TRBD1. After removal of 5 bases from V and 4 bases from J, the junction contained 4 bases not matched to a gene. Germline V CDR1 and CDR2: SGHTA, FQGNSA. CDR3 size: 14 residues. This chain's CDR3 is CASSIGQGGTEAFF. In DNA form, the CDR3 reads TGTGCCAGCAGCATAGGACAGGGGGGCACTGAAGCTTTCTTT.

Comments on this clone: The sample holds other DNA sequences that translate to the same CDR3. The rearrangement links TRBV6-5 to TRBJ2-3, with TRBD2 identical over 7 bases. Germline V gene lookup returns CDR1 MNHEY and CDR2 SVGAGI. The ends lost 2 bases at V and 0 bases at J; junction bases unmatched: 5. The CDR3 loop spans 16 amino acids. The CDR3: CASSYDSGASTDTQYF. CDR3 nucleotide sequence: TGTGCCAGCAGTTACGACAGCGGGGCCAGCACAGATACGCAGTATTTT.